There are a few counts of the clone carrying this T cell receptor (beta chain). Its antigen is as yet unknown. An approximately 200 ng quantity of DNA, some 30,000 T cell genomes, went into the sorted-subset replicate PCRs. Generated by immunoSEQ multiplex PCR, the TCRdb table keeps only in-frame clones and is missing some. The profile shows around 2,000,000 clones, 90% to 95% of them singletons. The data are from a study of shared clonotypes between healthy human individuals. Study-wide results and limits: Clonotypes that were shared across several donors made up around 4.6% of naive CD4 clonotypes.

In the CD4+ fraction, cells were divided into CD45RA+ naive and CD45RA-negative memory subsets. Trimming cost V 7 bases and J 6 bases, with 16 bases left between them. CDR1 and CDR2 (germline): LNHDA, SQIVND (reference sequence). The CDR3 length is 14 residues. The rearrangement links TRBV19 to TRBJ1-5; TRBD1 is a possible D gene (6 bases). This sequence was found in a man aged 18 to 29 in good health. The sample consisted of naive CD4+ T cells sorted from blood. Subset meaning: CD45RA+ positively selected. CDR3 sequence reads: CASTRGTLSQPQHF. The DNA of the CDR3 is TGTGCCAGTACTCGAGGGACATTGAGTCAGCCCCAGCATTTT.